This T cell receptor beta chain is drawn from a study of shared clonotypes between healthy human individuals. The ends lost 5 bases at V and 5 bases at J; junction bases unmatched: 7. The CDR3 runs 15 residues. Germline V lookup: CDR1 SEHNR, CDR2 FQNEAQ (reference sequence). As defined, naive CD8 cells were CD45RO-negative and positively selected for CCR7, with terminally differentiated effector memory CD45RA+ cells excluded. Whole-study results and caveats: Rarefaction curves obtained for sorted subsets showed sequencing incomplete despite large depth. Lower generation probabilities were found for non-shared clonotypes than for those shared by all four donors. Generally, estimated richness proved larger in naive subsets than it did in memory subsets.

Comments on this clone: The antigen is not known.

Generated by immunoSEQ multiplex PCR, the TCRdb table keeps only in-frame clones and is missing some. Of 600,000 or so clones in the sample, 95% to 98% were seen once. The receptor comes from a young man in good health. Material: naive CD8+ T cells sorted from blood. This chain links TRBV7-9 with TRBJ1-3; 9 bases agree with TRBD1. CDR3 bases: TGTGCCAGCAGCCCCCCCGGACAGGGGCGAAACACCATATATTTT. Translated, it gives CASSPPGQGRNTIYF.